Below, 13 T cell receptor beta chains from the same sample are listed, as sequenced in a study of regulatory T cells in long-lasting Graves disease. Noted time point: newly diagnosed GD, antithyroid drugs for less than 3 months. Generation of the TCR library employed RNA extracted from PBMCs. Arm-PCR of CDR3 regions and iRepertoire HTBI primers were used to build TCR beta libraries. TCRdb recomputed calls from the multiplex PCR reads with MiXCR, one row per CDR3 protein. The sample has roughly 610,000 distinct CDR3 sequences, 16% seen once. The same data also contributed to another study, on T cells in Graves' hyperthyroidism and ophthalmopathy.

The material was peripheral blood mononuclear cells (PBMCs), obtained at new diagnosis, from a patient treated with antithyroid drugs. The receptors here all came from a man between 18 and 35 years old with Graves disease.

This clonotype was detected only a few times. V and J are TRBV20-1 and TRBJ1-2; 8 bases fit TRBD1. Germline V gene sequence: CDR1 DFQATT, CDR2 SNEGSKA (reference sequence). The CDR3 contains 15 residues. V lost 4 bases to trimming and J lost 2 bases; unmatched junction nucleotides: 9. The CDR3 region has the DNA TGCAGTGCTAAAAACCAGGGGGCTCTAAACTATGGCTACACCTTC. Translating gives CSAKNQGALNYGYTF.

This chain connects TRBV5-6 to TRBJ2-7, with 8 positions matching TRBD1. The CDR3 sequence is 14 residues long. J was trimmed by 4 bases and V by 4 bases; bases with no gene match: 7. Germline V CDR1 and CDR2: SGHDT, YYEEEE. The CDR3 is CASSRGQGRYEQYF. The CDR3 DNA is TGTGCCAGCAGCCGCGGACAGGGAAGGTACGAGCAGTACTTC.

This clonotype showed up just a few times. This rearrangement joins TRBV20-1 to TRBJ1-2; perhaps TRBD1 as D (6 bases). The V end lost 1 base, the J end lost 7 bases, and 19 bases lay between the germline ends. The CDR3 loop spans 15 amino acids. CDR1 and CDR2 (germline): DFQATT, SNEGSKA (reference sequence). The CDR3 protein is CSARGLRTGGVGYTF. CDR3 nucleotide sequence: TGCAGTGCTAGAGGCTTACGTACGGGGGGCGTTGGCTACACCTTC.

This clonotype was seen ten or more times. The V call is TRBV11-1, the J call TRBJ2-7, with TRBD2 matching 9 bases. Germline CDR1 and CDR2: SGHAT and FQDESV (reference sequence). CDR3 length equals 17 residues. V lost 0 bases and J lost 5; bases outside the gene matches: 11. The CDR3 DNA reads TGTGCCAGCAGCTTAGCTCGTCGGCTAAGCGGGAGGAACGAGCAGTACTTC. The encoded protein is CASSLARRLSGRNEQYF.

There are many counts of this clonotype. The chain links TRBV30 to TRBJ2-7, with a weak D call TRBD1 (6 bases). V was pared by 5 bases and J by 2 bases, with 16 bases between. Germline lookup yields CDR1 GTSNPN and CDR2 SVGIG (reference sequence). CDR3 length: 14 residues. CDR3: CAWGKGEPPYEQYF. CDR3 nucleotides: TGTGCCTGGGGGAAGGGGGAGCCGCCCTACGAGCAGTACTTC.

The chain couples TRBV27 to TRBJ1-6, with TRBD1 as a possible D gene (6 bases). Trimming took 4 bases from V and 3 from J, leaving 13 bases between them. The germline CDR1 and CDR2 sequences are MNHEY and SMNVEV (reference sequence). This CDR3 has 16 amino acids. The CDR3 DNA reads as TGTGCCAGCAGTTCCCTAGGGACAATCTATAATTCACCCCTCCACTTT. Its translation: CASSSLGTIYNSPLHF.

This clonotype was picked up a small number of times. Here the CDR3 reads CASSLIRGATADTQYF. CDR3 nucleotides: TGTGCCAGCAGCTTAATTCGGGGGGCTACTGCAGATACGCAGTATTTT. The J gene is TRBJ2-3, the V gene TRBV7-2, with D maybe TRBD2 (7 bases). Germline V gene lookup returns CDR1 SGHTA and CDR2 FQGNSA. The V and J ends lost 2 bases and 4 bases respectively, with 16 bases between them. CDR3 size: 16 residues.

This clonotype showed up just a few times. CDR3 region: CASSGQRVSSYNEQFF. DNA of the CDR3: TGTGCCAGCAGCGGGCAGCGGGTGAGCTCCTACAATGAGCAGTTCTTC. The V and J genes are TRBV6-1 and TRBJ2-1; D is perhaps TRBD2 (6 bases). CDR1 MNHNS and CDR2 SASEGT come from the germline V gene. V gave up 6 bases and J gave up 0 bases, with 15 bases separating them. CDR3 size: 16 residues.

This chain uses TRBV27 with TRBJ2-1; 7 bases line up with TRBD2. This CDR3 spans 14 amino acids. Unmatched junction bases numbered 8, after V lost 8 bases and J lost 4 bases. CDR1 is MNHEY, CDR2 SMNVEV, per germline (reference sequence). This CDR3 is CASSAGVSYNEQFF. Here the CDR3 DNA reads TGTGCCAGCTCTGCGGGAGTAAGTTACAATGAGCAGTTCTTC.

This clonotype was seen only a few times. This sequence joins TRBV5-5 and TRBJ2-1; a possible D gene is TRBD1 (6 bases). Trimming removed 0 bases from V and 9 bases from J, with 10 bases in between. CDR3 length: 13 residues. The germline V gene has CDR1 SGHKS and CDR2 YYEKEE (reference sequence). In nucleotides, the CDR3 is TGTGCCAGCAGCTTGGGGGGGCCTTCTGAGCAGTTCTTC. Protein product: CASSLGGPSEQFF.

The gene calls are TRBV19 and TRBJ1-2; D gene uncertain. Per the germline V gene, CDR1 is LNHDA and CDR2 is SQIVND (reference sequence). The CDR3 has 14 amino acids. Trimming shortened V by 5 bases and J by 2 bases, and 12 bases separated the two germline ends. The CDR3 loop reads CASSCGRLNYGYTF. As DNA, the CDR3 is TGTGCCAGTAGTTGCGGACGGCTGAACTATGGCTACACCTTC.

There are a few counts of this clonotype. This chain joins TRBV15 and TRBJ2-1; TRBD2 matches at 11 bases. The trim removed 8 bases at V and 4 bases at J, leaving 4 bases unmatched. This CDR3 spans 14 amino acids. Germline V lookup: CDR1 LNHNV, CDR2 YYDKDF (reference sequence). CDR3 bases: TGTGCCACCCGGACTAGCGGGTATTACAATGAGCAGTTCTTC. Amino acids: CATRTSGYYNEQFF.

Only a few counts were recorded for this clonotype. V gene TRBV5-1 combines with J gene TRBJ2-7; D could derive from TRBD1 or TRBD2 (5 bases each). Trimming pared 4 bases from V and 5 bases from J, leaving 13 bases between. The CDR3 totals 13 residues. Germline CDR1 is SGHRS and CDR2 is YFSETQ. DNA for the CDR3: TGCGCCAGCAGCCGAAGCAGGGAGCACGAGCAGTACTTC. Translation: CASSRSREHEQYF.